These T cell receptor beta chains were read from a single sample in a study of CD8 T cells in ankylosing spondylitis. TCRdb fed the 5' RACE reads into MiXCR, producing one record per CDR3 protein. The table records some 240,000 distinct CDR3 sequences, around 7.8% of them present only once. Sequencing used blood, either unsorted or a sorted T cell fraction (not recorded which). These receptors all stem from a male donor with ankylosing spondylitis or in good health (not recorded which). The CDR3 runs from the conserved cysteine through the conserved F or W. D genes are given only for firm matches. Size tells how often a clone was seen (once, few, many) or the class of an expanded clone, and some rows leave it out.

TRBJ1-2,many,TRBV6-2/TRBV6-3,-,TGTGCCAGCAGTTACTCGACTGACTATGGCTACACCTTC,CASSYSTDYGYTF
TRBJ2-1,many,TRBV5-1,TRBD2,TGCGCCAGCAGCTTACCTAGCACTGGGGGGGATGAGCAGTTCTTC,CASSLPSTGGDEQFF
TRBJ1-1,few,TRBV14,-,TGTGCCAGCAGCCAAGTCTGGGCTGGGTCCTTTGAGACTGAAGCTTTCTTT,CASSQVWAGSFETEAFF
TRBJ1-4,many,TRBV20-1,TRBD1,TGCAGTGCGGGACAGGGAGTTGGGAAACTGTTTTTT,CSAGQGVGKLFF
TRBJ2-5,-,TRBV7-4,-,TGTGCCAGCAGCTTAGACAGGTTCCAAGAGACCCAGTACTTC,CASSLDRFQETQYF
TRBJ2-5,few,TRBV5-1,-,TGCGCCAGCAGGGTTCCGACGGGGCACCAAGAGACCCAGTACTTC,CASRVPTGHQETQYF
TRBJ2-7,-,TRBV10-3,TRBD1,TGTGCCATCAGAACGGACAGGGGGCGGTTTGCCTACGAGCAGTACTTC,CAIRTDRGRFAYEQYF
TRBJ2-2,many,TRBV7-9,TRBD2,TGTGCCAGCAACTTAGCGGGGGCGAACACCGGGGAGCTGTTTTTT,CASNLAGANTGELFF
TRBJ2-7,-,TRBV5-5,-,TGTGCCAGCAGCTTGGAGGAGGGGACCCCCTACGAGCAGTACTTC,CASSLEEGTPYEQYF
TRBJ1-1,many,TRBV12-3/TRBV12-4,TRBD1,TGTGCCAGCAGTTTAGACGGACAGGATGAAGCTTTCTTT,CASSLDGQDEAFF
TRBJ1-5,-,TRBV5-5,TRBD1,TGTGCCAGCAGCGGCAGGACAGGCGATAGCAATCAGCCCCAGCATTTT,CASSGRTGDSNQPQHF
TRBJ2-3,many,TRBV9,TRBD2,TGTGCCAGCAGCGGGGGACTAGCGGGGGGGGATACGCAGTATTTT,CASSGGLAGGDTQYF